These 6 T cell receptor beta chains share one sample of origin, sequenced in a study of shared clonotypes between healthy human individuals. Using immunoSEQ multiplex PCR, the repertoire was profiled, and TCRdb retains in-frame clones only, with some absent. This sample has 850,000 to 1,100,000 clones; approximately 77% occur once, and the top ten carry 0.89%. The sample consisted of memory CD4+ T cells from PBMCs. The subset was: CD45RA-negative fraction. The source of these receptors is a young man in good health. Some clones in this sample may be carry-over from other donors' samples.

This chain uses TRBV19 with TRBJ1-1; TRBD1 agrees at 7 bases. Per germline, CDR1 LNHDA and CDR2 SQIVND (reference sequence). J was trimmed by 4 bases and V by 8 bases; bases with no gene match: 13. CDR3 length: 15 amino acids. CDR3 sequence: CASREPQGGRTEAFF. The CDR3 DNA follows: TGTGCCAGTCGGGAACCTCAGGGGGGCCGCACTGAAGCTTTCTTT.

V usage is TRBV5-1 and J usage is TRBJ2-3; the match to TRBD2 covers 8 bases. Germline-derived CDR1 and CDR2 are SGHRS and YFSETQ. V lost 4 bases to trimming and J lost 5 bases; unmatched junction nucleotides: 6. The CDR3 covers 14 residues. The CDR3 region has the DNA TGCGCCAGCAGCCAAACTAGCGGCGTAGATACGCAGTATTTT. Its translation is CASSQTSGVDTQYF.

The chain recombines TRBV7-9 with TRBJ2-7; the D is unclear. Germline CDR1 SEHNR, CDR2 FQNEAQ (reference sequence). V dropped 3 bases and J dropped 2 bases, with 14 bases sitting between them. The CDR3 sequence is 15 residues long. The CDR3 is CASSLTATLAYEQYF. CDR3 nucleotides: TGTGCCAGCAGCTTGACCGCCACCCTGGCCTACGAGCAGTACTTC. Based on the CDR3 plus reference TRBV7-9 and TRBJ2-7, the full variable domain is DTGVSQNPRHKITKRGQNVTFRCDPISEHNRLYWYRQTLGQGPEFLTYFQNEAQLEKSRLLSDRFSAERPKGSFSTLEIQRTEQGDSAMYLCASSLTATLAYEQYFGPGTRLTVT.

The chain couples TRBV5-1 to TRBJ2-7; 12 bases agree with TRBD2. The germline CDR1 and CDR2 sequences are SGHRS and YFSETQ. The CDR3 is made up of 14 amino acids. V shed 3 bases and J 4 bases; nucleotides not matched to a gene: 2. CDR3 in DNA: TGCGCCAGCAGCTGGACTAGCGGGAATTACGAGCAGTACTTC. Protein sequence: CASSWTSGNYEQYF.

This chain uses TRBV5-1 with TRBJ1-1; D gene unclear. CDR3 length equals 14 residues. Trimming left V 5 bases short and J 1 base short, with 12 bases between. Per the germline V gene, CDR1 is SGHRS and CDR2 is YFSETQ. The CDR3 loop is CASRLRPENTEAFF. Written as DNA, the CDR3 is TGCGCCAGCAGACTTCGACCGGAGAACACTGAAGCTTTCTTT.

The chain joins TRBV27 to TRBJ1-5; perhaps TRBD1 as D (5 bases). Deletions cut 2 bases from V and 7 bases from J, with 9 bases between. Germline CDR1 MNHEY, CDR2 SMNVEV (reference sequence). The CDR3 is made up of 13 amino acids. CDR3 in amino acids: CASSLGDPQPQHF. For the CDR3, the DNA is TGTGCCAGCAGTTTAGGGGACCCCCAGCCCCAGCATTTT.